These 26 T cell receptor beta chains were all obtained from the same sample, sequenced in a study of regulatory T cells in long-lasting Graves disease. Time point here: persistent/refractory GD, antithyroid drugs over 5 years with positive TRAb. From PBMCs, RNA was extracted and then used to make the TCR library. TCR beta libraries were built with iRepertoire HTBI primers and Arm-PCR of CDR3 regions. TCRdb reprocessed the multiplex PCR reads with MiXCR, giving one entry per CDR3 protein. The sample consists of fewer than 600,000 distinct CDR3 sequences, about 20% of them appearing once. Here the sequenced sample was peripheral blood mononuclear cells (PBMCs), taken when the disease was refractory, from a patient treated with antithyroid drugs. Receptors originate from a female donor with Graves disease.

This clonotype appeared a few times. The chain employs TRBV6-2 or TRBV6-3 and TRBJ1-1, with D unclear. The germline V gene encodes CDR1 MNHEY and CDR2 SVGEGT. Trimming pared 0 bases from V and 3 bases from J, leaving 17 bases between. The CDR3 consists of 17 residues. The CDR3 is CASSYSVGRIAHTEAFF. In DNA, the CDR3 is TGTGCCAGCAGTTACTCCGTGGGCAGGATAGCCCACACTGAAGCTTTCTTT.

This clonotype was observed many times. The chain is built from TRBV28 and TRBJ1-1; weak D call: TRBD1 (5 bases). This CDR3 has 13 amino acids. The germline V and J ends were trimmed by 10 bases and 8 bases, with 20 bases remaining between them. Germline values: CDR1 MDHEN, CDR2 SYDVKM. This chain's CDR3 is CATHPGLGREAFF. The CDR3, as DNA: TGTGCCACCCACCCCGGTTTGGGGCGCGAAGCTTTCTTT. The full variable domain, with the rest looked up from reference TRBV28 and TRBJ1-1, is DVKVTQSSRYLVKRTGEKVFLECVQDMDHENMFWYRQDPGLGLRLIYFSYDVKMKEKGDIPEGYSVSREKKERFSLILESASTNQTSMYLCATHPGLGREAFFGQGTRLTVV.

With regard to this clonotype: At one boundary the junction diverges from the germline segment, which might be a read error. The chain carries TRBV20-1 and TRBJ1-1, with a possible D match to TRBD1 (6 bases). The CDR3 sequence is 13 residues long. Germline V lookup: CDR1 DFQATT, CDR2 SNEGSKA (reference sequence). The CDR3 DNA is TGCAGTGCAGAAGTCCAGGGGAAACCTGAGGCTTTCTTT. The encoded protein is CSAEVQGKPEAFF.

This clonotype has a handful of counts. The gene calls are TRBV7-2 and TRBJ1-6, with D perhaps TRBD1 (5 bases). CDR1 is SGHTA, CDR2 FQGNSA, per germline. The V gene lost 5 bases and the J gene lost 7 bases, with 18 bases spanning the gap. The CDR3 is 16 residues long. CDR3: CASSPRLRGLNSPLHF. CDR3 coding DNA: TGTGCCAGCAGCCCCCGTCTCCGGGGCCTCAATTCACCCCTCCACTTT.

There are many counts of this clonotype. The chain is built from TRBV20-1 and TRBJ1-1; 10 bases match TRBD1. Germline lookup yields CDR1 DFQATT and CDR2 SNEGSKA (reference sequence). Trimming removed 4 bases from V and 5 bases from J; junction bases left unmatched: 1. The CDR3 runs 12 residues. The CDR3 nucleotides are TGCAGTGCTACGGGACAGGGGACTGAAGCTTTCTTT. It yields the protein CSATGQGTEAFF.

This chain links TRBV7-3 with TRBJ2-3; weak D call: TRBD2 (6 bases). CDR1 is SGHTA, CDR2 FQGTGA, per germline. This CDR3 has 18 residues. The V and J ends lost 2 bases and 6 bases respectively, with 24 bases between them. This CDR3 reads CASSLGPASAHGQDTQYF. CDR3 DNA: TGTGCCAGCAGCTTAGGGCCAGCTAGCGCCCACGGCCAGGATACGCAGTATTTT. Full variable domain (remainder filled in from reference TRBV7-3 and TRBJ2-3): GAGVSQTPSNKVTEKGKYVELRCDPISGHTALYWYRQSLGQGPEFLIYFQGTGAADDSGLPNDRFFAVRPEGSVSTLKIQRTERGDSAVYLCASSLGPASAHGQDTQYFGPGTRLTVL.

The table lists this clonotype with many counts. The genes are TRBV10-3 and TRBJ1-6; 9 bases are a match to TRBD1. This CDR3 is 13 amino acids long. Trimming at V came to 10 bases and at J to 10 bases, leaving 8 bases not matched to a gene. Germline CDR1 reads ENHRY; CDR2 reads SYGVKD. Written as DNA, the CDR3 is TGTGCCACCTCATCCGGGACAGGGTCACCCCTCCACTTT. This sequence encodes CATSSGTGSPLHF.

This chain joins TRBV10-3 and TRBJ1-2, with a weak D call TRBD1 (5 bases). Trimming cost V 4 bases and J 9 bases, with 21 bases left between them. The CDR3 spans 15 residues. Germline V gene data show CDR1 as ENHRY and CDR2 as SYGVKD. Here the CDR3 DNA reads TGTGCCATCAGTGGAAGCCCCCGGGGGGTTTTTAGCTACACCTTC. Its protein is CAISGSPRGVFSYTF.

This clonotype showed up many times. This rearrangement joins TRBV11-2 to TRBJ2-5; a possible D gene is TRBD2 (6 bases). In germline, CDR1 is SGHAT, CDR2 FQNNGV. The CDR3 contains 15 residues. The V end lost 2 bases, the J end lost 4 bases, and 14 bases lay between the germline ends. CDR3 nucleotide sequence: TGTGCCAGCAGCTTATTGAGAACCGGGGGAGAGACCCAGTACTTC. It is translated as CASSLLRTGGETQYF.

This clonotype occurred a few times. The V gene is TRBV19, the J gene TRBJ1-5; D may be TRBD1 (5 bases). The CDR3 runs to 12 residues. Trimming took off 7 bases at V and 7 bases at J, with 11 bases between the two ends. Germline CDR1 LNHDA, CDR2 SQIVND (reference sequence). CDR3 DNA sequence: TGTGCCAGTACAAAGGGACTGCAGCCCCAGCATTTT. Its translation: CASTKGLQPQHF.

This clonotype was counted ten times or more. The chain carries TRBV20-1 and TRBJ2-7, with 10 positions matching TRBD2. This CDR3 contains 15 residues. Trimming cost V 5 bases and J 2 bases; bases outside gene matches: 9. From germline, CDR1 is DFQATT and CDR2 SNEGSKA (reference sequence). For the CDR3, the DNA is TGCAGTGCTCCCCGATCGGGACTAGCGACCTACGAGCAGTACTTC. Its protein product is CSAPRSGLATYEQYF.

This clonotype was found many times. This chain links TRBV2 with TRBJ1-1; D uncertain. The CDR3 extends over 14 amino acids. V was shortened by 4 bases and J by 7 bases, with 16 bases between the two germline ends. Germline V gene lookup returns CDR1 SNHLY and CDR2 FYNNEI. CDR3 coding DNA: TGTGCCAGCAGTGTTGCATCCCTCGTACTTGAAGCTTTCTTT. Its protein is CASSVASLVLEAFF.

The chain has TRBV2 and TRBJ2-7; either TRBD1 or TRBD2 may supply D (5 bases each). The CDR3 totals 15 residues. Deletions cut 0 bases from V and 9 bases from J, with 18 bases between. CDR1 SNHLY and CDR2 FYNNEI come from the germline V gene. CDR3 protein: CASSEAGELGIGQYF. The CDR3 DNA is TGTGCCAGCAGTGAAGCGGGGGAGCTAGGGATTGGGCAGTACTTC.

This clonotype appeared many times. The rearrangement joins TRBV12-3 or TRBV12-4 to TRBJ2-7, with 10 bases lining up with TRBD1. CDR3 size: 15 residues. With 6 bases clipped from V and 3 bases from J, the junction kept 8 bases outside the gene matches. CDR3 in DNA: TGTGCCAGCAGCCAACAGACAGGGGGCTTCTACGAGCAGTACTTC. It codes for CASSQQTGGFYEQYF.

This clonotype was counted only a few times. The chain combines TRBV6-1 with TRBJ1-1; D is uncertain. Germline V CDR1 and CDR2: MNHNS, SASEGT. Trimming shortened V by 6 bases and J by 1 base, and 9 bases separated the two germline ends. This CDR3 contains 13 residues. CDR3 nucleotide sequence: TGTGCCAGCAGACAGTGGGAGAACACTGAAGCTTTCTTT. Residues: CASRQWENTEAFF.

This rearrangement joins TRBV5-6 to TRBJ2-7; TRBD2 agrees at 8 bases. The V segment lost 0 bases and the J segment 2 bases; nucleotides outside the gene matches: 7. The germline CDR1 and CDR2 sequences are SGHDT and YYEEEE. The CDR3 sequence is 16 residues long. CDR3 bases: TGTGCCAGCAGCTTGGCCATCATGGGACTAGCCTACGAGCAGTACTTC. Translated, it gives CASSLAIMGLAYEQYF.

This clonotype was picked up many times. The chain recombines TRBV2 with TRBJ2-5; D gene uncertain. CDR1 and CDR2 from the germline V gene are SNHLY and FYNNEI. This CDR3 spans 11 amino acids. Deletions cut 6 bases from V and 7 bases from J, with 9 bases between. The CDR3 protein is CASSLLATQYF. CDR3 DNA sequence: TGTGCCAGCAGCCTTTTAGCGACCCAGTACTTC.

This clonotype was detected a few times. This sequence joins TRBV28 and TRBJ2-6; no definite D call. V dropped 7 bases and J dropped 0 bases, with 16 bases sitting between them. This CDR3 region has 17 residues. Germline V CDR1 and CDR2: MDHEN, SYDVKM. The DNA of the CDR3 is TGTGCCAGCAACCCGAGACACCGAGGCTCTGGGGCCAACGTCCTGACTTTC. It is translated as CASNPRHRGSGANVLTF.

This clonotype was observed a handful of times. The chain links TRBV5-6 to TRBJ1-5; no definite D call. Germline CDR1 is SGHDT and CDR2 is YYEEEE. The CDR3 runs to 17 residues. Trimming took off 5 bases at V and 2 bases at J, with 20 bases between the two ends. Here the CDR3 reads CASSYDGTQVGNQPQHF. CDR3 sequence (DNA): TGTGCCAGCAGTTACGACGGTACTCAGGTGGGCAATCAGCCCCAGCATTTT.

This chain links TRBV3-1 with TRBJ2-7, with D possibly being TRBD1 (6 bases). The CDR3 consists of 13 residues. Deletions cut 3 bases from V and 8 bases from J, with 14 bases between. Germline CDR1 is LGHDT and CDR2 is YNNKEL (reference sequence). The chain's CDR3 is CASSQTGSPKQYF. DNA for the CDR3: TGTGCCAGCAGCCAGACAGGTTCACCGAAGCAGTACTTC.

The chain has TRBV5-1 and TRBJ2-2, with D tentatively TRBD1 (5 bases). CDR1 and CDR2 from the germline V gene are SGHRS and YFSETQ. Trimming removed 4 bases at V and 1 base at J, with 11 bases between. The CDR3 is 15 residues long. CDR3 loop: CASSRSQGNTGELFF. Written as DNA, the CDR3 is TGCGCCAGCAGCAGAAGTCAGGGGAACACCGGGGAGCTGTTTTTT.

This chain links TRBV7-2 with TRBJ1-1; TRBD1 might be the D (5 bases). This CDR3 has 13 residues. CDR1 SGHTA and CDR2 FQGNSA come from the germline V gene. Trimming removed 5 bases from V and 7 bases from J, with 14 bases in between. The DNA of the CDR3 is TGTGCCAGCAGCCAGGGCGGACGGGGTGAAGCTTTCTTT. This translates into CASSQGGRGEAFF.

Ten or more counts support this clonotype. The chain employs TRBV28 and TRBJ1-4; a weak D match, TRBD1 (6 bases). Germline V gene lookup returns CDR1 MDHEN and CDR2 SYDVKM. This CDR3 is built from 14 residues. The germline V and J ends were trimmed by 6 bases and 8 bases, with 16 bases remaining between them. The CDR3 sequence is CASRPTGPREKLFF. Here the CDR3 DNA reads TGTGCCAGCAGACCTACAGGGCCGCGGGAAAAACTGTTTTTT.

This clonotype was counted at least ten times. The chain combines TRBV7-3 with TRBJ2-5; 7 nucleotides match TRBD2. The length of the CDR3 is 15 residues. Germline-derived CDR1 and CDR2 are SGHTA and FQGTGA. V was pared by 2 bases and J by 1 base, with 4 bases of the junction left unmatched. In nucleotides, the CDR3 is TGTGCCAGCAGCTTACTCGGGGGGAGCCAAGAGACCCAGTACTTC. Protein: CASSLLGGSQETQYF.

V gene TRBV5-1 combines with J gene TRBJ1-4; D gene unclear. This CDR3 has 14 residues. Trimming cost V 4 bases and J 6 bases, with 13 bases left between them. The germline V gene has CDR1 SGHRS and CDR2 YFSETQ. Here the CDR3 DNA reads TGCGCCAGCAGCCGAGGACGGTTTGATGAAAAACTGTTTTTT. Translated: CASSRGRFDEKLFF.

This clonotype was seen a few times. CDR3 nucleotide sequence: TGTGCCATCAGTGAGTCTGTGTACGAGCAGTACTTC. It yields the protein CAISESVYEQYF. The chain links TRBV10-3 to TRBJ2-7; D gene uncertain. The V end lost 0 bases, the J end lost 4 bases, and 4 bases lay between the germline ends. From germline, CDR1 is ENHRY and CDR2 SYGVKD. This CDR3 region has 12 residues.